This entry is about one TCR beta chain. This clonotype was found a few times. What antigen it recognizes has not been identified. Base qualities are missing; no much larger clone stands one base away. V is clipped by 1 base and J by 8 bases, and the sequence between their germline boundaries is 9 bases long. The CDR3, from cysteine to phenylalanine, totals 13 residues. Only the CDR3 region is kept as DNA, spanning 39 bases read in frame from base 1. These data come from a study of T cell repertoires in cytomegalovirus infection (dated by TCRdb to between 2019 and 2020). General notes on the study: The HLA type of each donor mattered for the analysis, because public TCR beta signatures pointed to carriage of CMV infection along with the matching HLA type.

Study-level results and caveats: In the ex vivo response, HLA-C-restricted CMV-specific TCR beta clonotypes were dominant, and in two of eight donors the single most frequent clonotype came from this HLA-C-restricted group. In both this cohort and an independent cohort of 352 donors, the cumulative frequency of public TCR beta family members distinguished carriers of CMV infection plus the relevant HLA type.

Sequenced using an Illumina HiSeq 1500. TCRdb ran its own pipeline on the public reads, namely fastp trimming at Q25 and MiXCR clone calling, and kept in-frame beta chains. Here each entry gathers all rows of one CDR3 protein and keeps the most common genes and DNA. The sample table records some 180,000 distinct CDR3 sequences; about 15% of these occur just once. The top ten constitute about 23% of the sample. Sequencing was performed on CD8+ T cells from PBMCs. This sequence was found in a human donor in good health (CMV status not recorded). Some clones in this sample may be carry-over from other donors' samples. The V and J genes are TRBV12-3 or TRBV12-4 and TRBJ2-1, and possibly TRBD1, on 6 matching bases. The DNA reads TGTGCCAGCAGTTTAGGACAGGTTCATGAGCAGTTCTTC. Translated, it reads CASSLGQVHEQFF.